The rows below give T cell receptor beta chains drawn from one sample of a study of response to subunit inactivated influenza vaccine. TCRdb independently ran MiXCR on the RT-PCR reads; one entry per CDR3 protein. The sample records around 650,000 distinct CDR3 sequences, 15% to 19% being singletons. The sequenced sample was PBMCs from blood, obtained about 13 days after vaccination. All receptors derive from a man in his fifties who received an inactivated influenza vaccine. Each CDR3 is given with its conserved first and last residue. Fields, in order: clone size, J gene, V gene, CDR3 protein. Size is omitted from some rows. Given values are once, few, many or a class for expanded clones.

few	TRBJ2-6	TRBV28	CASSSGGVSGANVLTF
NA	TRBJ2-1	TRBV7-2	CASSLLGQVGVEQFF
NA	TRBJ2-3	TRBV7-9	CASSLVASGTSTDTQYF
NA	TRBJ2-1	TRBV3-1	CASSPDRVISGSYNEQFF
NA	TRBJ2-1	TRBV12-3/TRBV12-4	CASSGTGSYNEQFF
NA	TRBJ1-2	TRBV6-5	CASSTFEGVRRSNYGYTF
few	TRBJ2-7	TRBV5-1	CASSKDREYEQYF
many	TRBJ2-1	TRBV4-1	CASSSTGGSSYNEQFF
NA	TRBJ2-3	TRBV5-1	CASRLNPGGLTDTQYF
NA	TRBJ2-1	TRBV5-1	CASSPGTGGKGNEQFF
NA	TRBJ2-1	TRBV10-3	CAIGNEQFF
NA	TRBJ2-1	TRBV4-3	CASRRDRGTNEQFF
few	TRBJ1-1	TRBV5-1	CASSLGTGETWVGEAFF
NA	TRBJ2-2	TRBV7-2	CASSPGTRGGELFF